The 4 T cell receptor beta chains below all came from one sample that was sequenced in a study of T-cell memory formation after mild COVID-19. TCRdb itself ran the 5' RACE reads through MiXCR, one entry per CDR3 protein. This table holds a few hundred thousand distinct CDR3 sequences, roughly a sixth found once. Sequencing was performed on PBMCs or a T cell subset sorted from them (not recorded which). The receptors were sampled from a man aged 18 to 30 who had mild COVID-19 (a few samples of this study predate the infection). Cell type and time point are not known.

This clonotype was counted a few times. The CDR3 loop is CASSLLQGEHGYTF. In DNA, the CDR3 is TGCGCCAGCAGCTTGTTACAGGGGGAGCATGGCTACACCTTC. V and J are TRBV5-1 and TRBJ1-2, with 8 bases lining up with TRBD1. Germline assignment: CDR1 SGHRS and CDR2 YFSETQ. Trimming cost V 1 base and J 6 bases; bases outside gene matches: 5. This CDR3 is 14 amino acids long.

The CDR3 here is CASSVGTPGEQYV. CDR3 nucleotides: TGTGCCAGCAGCGTCGGGACCCCAGGCGAGCAGTACGTC. The J gene is TRBJ2-7, the V gene TRBV9, with D perhaps given as TRBD1 or TRBD2 (5 bases each). V lost 2 bases and J lost 6, with 12 bases in between. Germline-derived CDR1 and CDR2 are SGDLS and YYNGEE. This CDR3 region has 13 residues.

This clonotype showed up just a few times. The chain is built from TRBV20-1 and TRBJ2-7; D may be TRBD1 (5 bases). Between the trimmed V and J ends, which lost 5 bases and 2 bases, there was a span of 13 bases. The CDR3 consists of 13 residues. Germline V gene sequence: CDR1 DFQATT, CDR2 SNEGSKA (reference sequence). The CDR3 loop reads CSAGGHPTYEQYF. The CDR3 DNA reads TGCAGTGCTGGCGGACACCCCACCTACGAGCAGTACTTC.

J is TRBJ2-5 and V is TRBV7-9; TRBD1 might be the D (6 bases). V gave up 10 bases and J gave up 1 base, with 13 bases separating them. CDR1 and CDR2 from the germline V gene are SEHNR and FQNEAQ (reference sequence). There are 13 residues in the CDR3. CDR3 in amino acids: CATHRVGQETQYF. CDR3 sequence (DNA): TGTGCCACTCACAGGGTCGGCCAAGAGACCCAGTACTTC.